In its sample, the clone carrying this T cell receptor beta chain was seen a few times. Deletions cut 6 bases from V and 3 bases from J, with 12 bases between. Germline CDR1 and CDR2: MNHEY and SVGAGI. The CDR3 loop spans 14 amino acids. PCR amplification relied on 60 Vbeta primers (plus 13 Jbeta primers). TCRdb's table, derived via immunoSEQ multiplex PCR, lists solely in-frame clones and lacks some. The data hold more than 110,000 clones, with about two thirds observed a single time. This entry is derived from a study of cytomegalovirus exposure and HLA in healthy donors. The origin of this receptor is a woman aged 55 to 70 in good health and CMV-seropositive. Sequencing used PBMCs. The chain joins TRBV6-5 to TRBJ1-3; D uncertain. This chain's CDR3 is CASRQGALGNTIYF. In DNA, the CDR3 is TGTGCCAGCAGGCAAGGAGCTCTTGGAAACACCATATATTTT.